These T cell receptor beta chains were read from a single sample in a study of identical twins. TCRdb independently ran MiXCR on the 5' RACE reads; one entry per CDR3 protein. The table shows 140,000 to 150,000 distinct CDR3 sequences, with around 3.5% occurring only once. Sequenced input: memory T cells sorted from blood. Receptor source: a man aged 18 to 29 in good health. Both conserved end residues are trimmed from each CDR3.

v_call cdr3_aa
TRBV30 AWSAASGVADTQY
TRBV6-1 ASSPTRRTDTQY
TRBV5-1 ASSGGDRESQETQY
TRBV6-1 ASRRDSSNEQF
TRBV20-1 SAKATETQY
TRBV20-1 SASTGRGRSDTQY
TRBV5-1 ASTRGSTGGSETQY
TRBV5-1 ASSLELAGVGDNEQF
TRBV6-5 ASSLRTVNTEAF
TRBV2 ASSLGPRGDQPQH
TRBV4-1 ASSQRSVSDTQY
TRBV9 ASSERGDKREGYNEQF
TRBV6-1 ASSRGEGYGYT
TRBV12-3/TRBV12-4 ASNNGQGETEAF